The 9 T cell receptor beta chains presented below share a single source sample, sequenced in a study of T-cell reconstitution after alpha-beta-depleted transplantation in children. Preparation of the TCRbeta library was carried out with unique molecular identifiers. TCRdb reprocessed the PCR reads via MiXCR and lists one record per CDR3 protein. The profile shows 500,000 to 750,000 distinct CDR3 sequences, around 13% of them singletons. This sample comprised PBMCs, mostly from graft donor cells, obtained 360 days after TCRalphabeta/CD19-depleted stem cell transplant. The source of these receptors is a male patient under 18 who had a stem cell transplant for acute myeloid leukemia, so the T cells may come from the graft donor.

The chain combines TRBV24-1 with TRBJ2-3, with TRBD2 matching 10 bases. V gave up 6 bases and J gave up 2 bases; unmatched junction bases: 10. The CDR3 sequence is 17 residues long. Germline lookup yields CDR1 KGHDR and CDR2 SFDVKD. The CDR3: CATSKPLLAGYTDTQYF. CDR3 DNA sequence: TGTGCCACCAGTAAGCCCCTACTAGCGGGATACACAGATACGCAGTATTTT.

This clonotype was observed at least ten times. The V and J genes are TRBV7-9 and TRBJ2-4; D is unclear. The CDR3 contains 15 residues. Trimming removed 5 bases at V and 9 bases at J, with 20 bases between. The germline CDR1 and CDR2 sequences are SEHNR and FQNEAQ (reference sequence). The CDR3 DNA reads as TGTGCCAGCAGCCCCACCCATCAGAATCCGACCATTCAGTACTTC. Its protein product is CASSPTHQNPTIQYF. Complete variable domain (other parts from reference TRBV7-9 and TRBJ2-4): DTGVSQNPRHKITKRGQNVTFRCDPISEHNRLYWYRQTLGQGPEFLTYFQNEAQLEKSRLLSDRFSAERPKGSFSTLEIQRTEQGDSAMYLCASSPTHQNPTIQYFGAGTRLSVL.

This clonotype was counted between two and nine times. CDR3 DNA sequence: TGTGCCAGCAGCTTCACCGGGACTAGCCTTTCCACAGATACGCAGTATTTT. Amino acids: CASSFTGTSLSTDTQYF. The chain has TRBV7-2 and TRBJ2-3, with 9 positions matching TRBD2. The J segment lost 2 bases and the V segment lost 3 bases, leaving 9 bases of the junction unmatched. Germline assignment: CDR1 SGHTA and CDR2 FQGNSA. This CDR3 has 17 amino acids.

The chain uses TRBV12-3 or TRBV12-4 and TRBJ1-4, with D perhaps matching TRBD1 (5 bases). The CDR3 consists of 14 residues. V shed 10 bases and J shed 8 bases, with 20 bases lying between them. Here the CDR3 reads CAIRGLGAGEKLFF. The CDR3 nucleotides are TGTGCCATCCGGGGGTTAGGGGCTGGCGAAAAACTGTTTTTT.

This clonotype was counted only a few times. The chain is built from TRBV20-1 and TRBJ2-1, with 7 bases aligning to TRBD2. V gave up 5 bases and J gave up 9 bases; unmatched junction bases: 7. CDR3 length: 12 residues. In germline, CDR1 is DFQATT, CDR2 SNEGSKA (reference sequence). The CDR3 reads CSAQTSQAEQFF. The CDR3 DNA reads TGCAGTGCTCAGACTAGCCAGGCTGAGCAGTTCTTC.

This clonotype was counted a few times. Compared with germline, one end of the junction differs, possibly owing to a read error. V gene TRBV29-1 combines with J gene TRBJ1-5; D is perhaps TRBD1 (6 bases). Germline-derived CDR1 and CDR2 are SQVTM and ANQGSEA. The CDR3 is 13 amino acids. CDR3 bases: TGCAGCGTTAAAGAGGCAGGGGATATGCCCCAGCATTTT. Translating it yields CSVKEAGDMPQHF.

The chain carries TRBV28 and TRBJ2-7; 14 bases are a match to TRBD2. With 5 bases clipped from V and 3 bases from J, the junction kept 6 bases outside the gene matches. This CDR3 has 16 residues. CDR1 and CDR2 from the germline V gene are MDHEN and SYDVKM. The CDR3 protein is CASSPMGLAGVYEQYF. The CDR3 region has the DNA TGTGCCAGCAGTCCTATGGGACTAGCGGGAGTCTACGAGCAGTACTTC.

This chain uses TRBV25-1 with TRBJ2-6; D not certain. Trimming took off 4 bases at V and 0 bases at J, with 16 bases between the two ends. Per the germline V gene, CDR1 is MGHDK and CDR2 is SYGVNS. CDR3 length: 18 residues. CDR3 amino acids: CASSASTQTLSGANVLTF. The CDR3 DNA follows: TGTGCCAGCAGTGCCTCCACCCAGACCCTCTCTGGGGCCAACGTCCTGACTTTC.

This clonotype was counted a few times. The V call is TRBV6-1, the J call TRBJ2-5; TRBD2 aligns across 10 bases. Per the germline V gene, CDR1 is MNHNS and CDR2 is SASEGT. This CDR3 has 18 amino acids. With 5 bases clipped from V and 5 bases from J, the junction kept 17 bases outside the gene matches. Here the CDR3 reads CASSLRTSGRGARETQYF. CDR3 DNA sequence: TGTGCCAGCAGTCTCCGGACTAGCGGAAGGGGGGCGCGGGAGACCCAGTACTTC.